The next 21 T cell receptor beta chains were all read from a single sample in a study of blood T cell repertoires in COVID-19. Profiling relied on immunoSEQ multiplex PCR, and the TCRdb table lists in-frame clones only, not all of them. In the table there are roughly 240,000 clones, around nine tenths of which are singletons. Sequenced sample: peripheral blood. Receptors were obtained from a woman aged 60-75 years who had recovered from COVID-19.

This sequence joins TRBV5-1 and TRBJ1-2, with 8 bases lining up with TRBD1. After removal of 4 bases from V and 8 bases from J, the junction contained 10 bases not matched to a gene. This CDR3 region has 14 residues. CDR1 and CDR2 from the germline V gene are SGHRS and YFSETQ. CDR3 nucleotides: TGCGCCAGCAGCCCCCGGGAATCAGGGGGCGGCTACACCTTC. As protein: CASSPRESGGGYTF.

This rearrangement joins TRBV19 to TRBJ2-3; no clear D. Per the germline V gene, CDR1 is LNHDA and CDR2 is SQIVND (reference sequence). Trimming pared 4 bases from V and 2 bases from J, leaving 4 bases between. CDR3 length equals 12 residues. The CDR3 DNA reads TGTGCCAGTAGTAGCGACACAGATACGCAGTATTTT. Protein sequence: CASSSDTDTQYF.

V is TRBV23-1 and J is TRBJ1-5, with 7 bases aligning to TRBD1. TRBV23-1 is an ORF for which the function is uncertain. The CDR3 has 14 residues. V shed 7 bases and J 3 bases; nucleotides not matched to a gene: 6. CDR3 amino acids: CASTKGQLNQPQHF. CDR3 in DNA: TGCGCCAGCACCAAGGGACAGCTCAATCAGCCCCAGCATTTT.

The V gene is TRBV6-2 or TRBV6-3, the J gene TRBJ2-1, with D unresolved. The ends were cut back, 5 bases at V and 4 bases at J, with 9 bases in the middle. This CDR3 spans 13 amino acids. Germline lookup yields CDR1 MNHEY and CDR2 SVGEGT. The CDR3 sequence is CASSPSTYNEQFF. CDR3 nucleotide sequence: TGTGCCAGCAGTCCCTCTACGTACAATGAGCAGTTCTTC.

The chain uses TRBV10-3 and TRBJ2-2; D is unclear. There are 14 residues in the CDR3. Deletions cut 4 bases from V and 3 bases from J, with 9 bases between. Germline lookup yields CDR1 ENHRY and CDR2 SYGVKD. CDR3 in amino acids: CAISVDTDTGELFF. The CDR3 DNA sequence: TGTGCCATCAGTGTAGACACGGACACCGGGGAGCTGTTTTTT.

The genes are TRBV18 and TRBJ2-7; 8 positions agree with TRBD1. The V and J ends lost 5 bases and 3 bases, in that order; junction bases with no gene match: 0. The germline V gene has CDR1 KGHSH and CDR2 LQKENI. The CDR3 totals 12 residues. The CDR3 region has the DNA TGTGCCAGCTCAACAGGGGGCTACGAGCAGTACTTC. Encoded protein: CASSTGGYEQYF.

The chain combines TRBV7-2 with TRBJ1-2, with D perhaps TRBD1 (5 bases). Trimming removed 1 base at V and 4 bases at J, with 7 bases between. From germline, CDR1 is SGHTA and CDR2 FQGNSA. The CDR3 extends over 13 amino acids. The CDR3 coding sequence is TGTGCCAGCAGCTTAGAGACAGTCTATGGCTACACCTTC. Translating gives CASSLETVYGYTF.

The chain uses TRBV14 and TRBJ2-2, with TRBD1 as a possible D gene (6 bases). Germline loops: CDR1 SGHDN, CDR2 FVKESK. The CDR3 sequence is 14 residues long. V was clipped by 6 bases and J by 6 bases, with 14 bases between them. CDR3 residues: CASRITGYSGELFF. DNA for the CDR3: TGTGCCAGCAGGATAACAGGGTACTCCGGGGAGCTGTTTTTT.

The rearrangement links TRBV7-3 to TRBJ1-6, with TRBD1 matching 10 bases. This CDR3 contains 15 residues. From germline, CDR1 is SGHTA and CDR2 FQGTGA. The V segment lost 9 bases and the J segment 7 bases; nucleotides outside the gene matches: 9. The CDR3 DNA is TGTGCCAGAAAAAAAACGGACAGGGGGAATTCACCCCTCCACTTT. This encodes CARKKTDRGNSPLHF.

This clone has a single count. The V and J genes are TRBV7-3 and TRBJ1-2; D remains unclear. The CDR3 extends over 14 amino acids. Germline V gene data show CDR1 as SGHTA and CDR2 as FQGTGA. V shed 5 bases and J shed 3 bases, with 13 bases lying between them. This CDR3 is CASSPGLRDYGYTF. The DNA of the CDR3 is TGTGCCAGCAGCCCTGGACTTAGAGACTATGGCTACACCTTC.

For the CDR3, the DNA is TGTGCCAGCAGCCCCCGGACAGGGTGGAGTGAGACCCAGTACTTC. This encodes CASSPRTGWSETQYF. The rearrangement joins TRBV11-2 to TRBJ2-5; TRBD1 aligns across 8 bases. The CDR3 sequence is 15 residues long. CDR1 SGHAT and CDR2 FQNNGV come from the germline V gene. V trimming: 5 bases; J trimming: 5 bases; junction bases outside the gene matches: 10.

The chain recombines TRBV19 with TRBJ2-7, with 7 bases matching TRBD2. Germline-derived CDR1 and CDR2 are LNHDA and SQIVND (reference sequence). V lost 6 bases and J lost 1; bases outside the gene matches: 9. The CDR3 sequence is 15 residues long. CDR3 region: CASSLSRGESYEQYF. CDR3 DNA: TGTGCCAGTAGCCTCTCTCGGGGGGAATCCTACGAGCAGTACTTC. Full variable domain (remainder filled in from reference TRBV19 and TRBJ2-7): DGGITQSPKYLFRKEGQNVTLSCEQNLNHDAMYWYRQDPGQGLRLIYYSQIVNDFQKGDIAEGYSVSREKKESFPLTVTSAQKNPTAFYLCASSLSRGESYEQYFGPGTRLTVT.

V is TRBV12-3 or TRBV12-4 and J is TRBJ1-2; perhaps TRBD1 as D (5 bases). The CDR3 sequence is 12 residues long. The ends were cut back, 4 bases at V and 4 bases at J, with 7 bases in the middle. DNA for the CDR3: TGTGCCAGCAGTTGGGGGGGCTATGGCTACACCTTC. Residues: CASSWGGYGYTF.

The chain has TRBV29-1 and TRBJ2-5, with 8 bases identical to TRBD1. The CDR3 is made up of 13 amino acids. The trim removed 5 bases at V and 2 bases at J, leaving 4 bases unmatched. Germline V gene data show CDR1 as SQVTM and CDR2 as ANQGSEA. The CDR3 protein is CSVCTGGQETQYF. The CDR3 coding sequence is TGCAGCGTTTGCACAGGGGGTCAAGAGACCCAGTACTTC.

The V call is TRBV5-1, the J call TRBJ1-2; 7 bases fit TRBD1. V gave up 0 bases and J gave up 7 bases; unmatched junction bases: 6. Per the germline V gene, CDR1 is SGHRS and CDR2 is YFSETQ. The length of the CDR3 is 14 residues. The CDR3 coding sequence is TGCGCCAGCAGCTTGGGACAGGGTGATTCTGGCTACACCTTC. Residues: CASSLGQGDSGYTF.

This clone was seen once. The rearrangement joins TRBV7-7 to TRBJ2-7, with D tentatively TRBD2 (6 bases). The CDR3 covers 11 residues. Looked up from germline, CDR1 is SSHAT and CDR2 is FNYEAQ (reference sequence). The CDR3 DNA follows: TGTGCTAGCGGCACCGGCGGCGAGCAGTACTTC. It yields the protein CASGTGGEQYF.

The chain uses TRBV9 and TRBJ1-2; maybe TRBD1 (5 bases). Trimming cost V 0 bases and J 4 bases, with 19 bases left between them. Germline lookup yields CDR1 SGDLS and CDR2 YYNGEE. CDR3 size: 17 residues. The CDR3 DNA reads as TGTGCCAGCAGCGTAGGCGGGGCCCCTAAAAGTGTCTATGGCTACACCTTC. The encoded protein is CASSVGGAPKSVYGYTF.

The J gene is TRBJ1-5, the V gene TRBV6-2 or TRBV6-3; D is uncertain. V was shortened by 2 bases and J by 0 bases, with 5 bases between the two germline ends. The CDR3 has 14 residues. Germline-derived CDR1 and CDR2 are MNHEY and SVGEGT. This CDR3 is CASSYGGSNQPQHF. The CDR3 bases are TGTGCCAGCAGTTACGGCGGTAGCAATCAGCCCCAGCATTTT.

The chain links TRBV7-9 to TRBJ1-4; D gene uncertain. With 1 base removed from V and 11 bases from J, the gap between germline ends came to 11 bases. From germline, CDR1 is SEHNR and CDR2 FQNEAQ (reference sequence). The CDR3 has 13 residues. As DNA, the CDR3 is TGTGCCAGCAGCTTAGGGGGAGTGGAGAAACTGTTTTTT. It translates to CASSLGGVEKLFF.

The V gene is TRBV3-1 (or the pseudogene TRBV3-2), the J gene TRBJ2-3; TRBD2 agrees at 8 bases. J lost 4 bases, V lost 0 bases, and 9 bases had no gene match. CDR1 LGHDT and CDR2 YNNKEL come from the germline V gene (reference sequence). The CDR3 length is 17 residues. CDR3 in DNA: TGTGCCAGCAGCCAAGATCGGGGCCGGGGGGGCGCAGATACGCAGTATTTT. Translated: CASSQDRGRGGADTQYF.

The V and J genes are TRBV4-2 and TRBJ2-3; D may be TRBD2 (6 bases). Germline values: CDR1 LGHNA, CDR2 YNFKEQ. This CDR3 is built from 16 residues. Trimming left V 3 bases short and J 3 bases short, with 16 bases between. The CDR3 nucleotides read TGTGCCAGCAGCCATGGACCGCCCGGGAGAACAGATACGCAGTATTTT. As protein: CASSHGPPGRTDTQYF.